Below are 18 T cell receptor beta chains sequenced from a single sample in a study of blood T cell repertoires in COVID-19. The table came from immunoSEQ multiplex PCR; TCRdb's copy has only in-frame clones and leaves some out. The sample contains over 100,000 clones, approximately 85% of which appear only once. Sequencing was carried out using peripheral blood. These TCRs come from a man aged 70 or older with acute or convalescent COVID-19.

This sequence joins TRBV5-1 and TRBJ1-1; possible D gene TRBD1, 6 bases. The CDR3 is 14 amino acids. V was shortened by 1 base and J by 2 bases, with 9 bases between the two germline ends. From germline, CDR1 is SGHRS and CDR2 YFSETQ. The CDR3 region is CASSLLGHNTEAFF. The CDR3 coding sequence is TGCGCCAGCAGCTTGTTGGGACATAACACTGAAGCTTTCTTT.

The V call is TRBV7-2, the J call TRBJ1-1; D gene ambiguous. The CDR3 sequence is 13 residues long. Trimming took 2 bases from V and 3 from J, leaving 7 bases between them. Germline V gene data show CDR1 as SGHTA and CDR2 as FQGNSA. The CDR3 loop is CASSLLRDTEAFF. The DNA of the CDR3 is TGTGCCAGCAGCTTATTGCGCGACACTGAAGCTTTCTTT.

This clone was observed a single time. The V call is TRBV29-1, the J call TRBJ2-1; 14 bases align to TRBD2. After removal of 3 bases from V and 6 bases from J, the junction contained 7 bases not matched to a gene. Germline CDR1 and CDR2: SQVTM and ANQGSEA. The CDR3 extends over 16 amino acids. This CDR3 reads CSVERLAGGIFNEQFF. The CDR3 DNA follows: TGCAGCGTTGAGAGACTAGCGGGGGGGATCTTCAATGAGCAGTTCTTC.

The chain joins TRBV5-1 to TRBJ2-2; 7 bases line up with TRBD1. Looked up from germline, CDR1 is SGHRS and CDR2 is YFSETQ. V trimming: 4 bases; J trimming: 6 bases; junction bases outside the gene matches: 12. The CDR3 is 16 residues long. The CDR3: CASSNLQGSSAGELFF. The CDR3 coding sequence is TGCGCCAGCAGCAACTTACAGGGGTCAAGCGCCGGGGAGCTGTTTTTT.

V and J are TRBV30 and TRBJ1-3, with D perhaps TRBD1 (5 bases). Looked up from germline, CDR1 is GTSNPN and CDR2 is SVGIG (reference sequence). The CDR3 contains 19 residues. V lost 0 bases to trimming and J lost 0 bases, with 21 bases between them. The CDR3 is CAWSVRGLLAGDSGNTIYF. The CDR3 DNA is TGTGCCTGGAGTGTAAGGGGCCTACTGGCGGGGGACTCTGGAAACACCATATATTTT.

The chain recombines TRBV6-5 with TRBJ1-5; D is ambiguous. Trimming took 6 bases from V and 1 from J, leaving 10 bases between them. This CDR3 spans 14 amino acids. Per the germline V gene, CDR1 is MNHEY and CDR2 is SVGAGI. The CDR3 loop is CASRAGRSNQPQHF. The CDR3 bases are TGTGCCAGCAGAGCCGGGAGGAGCAATCAGCCCCAGCATTTT.

V is TRBV29-1 and J is TRBJ2-4, with D perhaps matching TRBD1 (6 bases). V was cut by 8 bases and J by 1 base, with 12 bases left in between. Per the germline V gene, CDR1 is SQVTM and CDR2 is ANQGSEA. This CDR3 contains 13 residues. CDR3 region: CSPVGGAKNIQYF. CDR3 sequence (DNA): TGCAGCCCGGTAGGGGGTGCCAAAAACATTCAGTACTTC.

This chain joins TRBV19 and TRBJ2-5; TRBD2 is a possible D gene (6 bases). Per the germline V gene, CDR1 is LNHDA and CDR2 is SQIVND (reference sequence). V lost 6 bases to trimming and J lost 5 bases, with 13 bases between them. The CDR3 is 13 amino acids. CDR3 DNA sequence: TGTGCCAGTAGCTCGAGACGGGGGGAGACCCAGTACTTC. Amino acids: CASSSRRGETQYF.

This clone was seen only a few times. The chain joins TRBV5-1 to TRBJ1-1; tentatively, D is TRBD1 (6 bases). Germline V lookup: CDR1 SGHRS, CDR2 YFSETQ. Trimming took 1 base from V and 2 from J, leaving 12 bases between them. The CDR3 spans 15 residues. CDR3 nucleotides: TGCGCCAGCAGCTTGCAAGGGGGGGAAAACACTGAAGCTTTCTTT. Its translation is CASSLQGGENTEAFF.

CDR3 bases: TGTGCCAGCAGTTCCTCAGGGTTTGGCTACACCTTC. Its translation: CASSSSGFGYTF. The genes are TRBV28 and TRBJ1-2; D perhaps matches TRBD1 (5 bases). The V end was cut by 4 bases, the J end by 7 bases, with 10 bases between. Germline V lookup: CDR1 MDHEN, CDR2 SYDVKM. The CDR3 length is 12 residues.

The rearrangement joins TRBV7-3 to TRBJ2-3; D is ambiguous. Per the germline V gene, CDR1 is SGHTA and CDR2 is FQGTGA. The CDR3 has 16 residues. Trimming removed 2 bases at V and 0 bases at J, with 12 bases between. In nucleotides, the CDR3 is TGTGCCAGCAGCTTAGGGCTTCGCAGAAGCACAGATACGCAGTATTTT. Translating gives CASSLGLRRSTDTQYF.

The chain employs TRBV30 and TRBJ1-2, with D perhaps matching TRBD1 (6 bases). Deletions cut 1 base from V and 4 bases from J, with 19 bases between. The CDR3 is 16 amino acids. From germline, CDR1 is GTSNPN and CDR2 SVGIG (reference sequence). The CDR3 loop is CAWSGGRGRASYGYTF. DNA for the CDR3: TGTGCCTGGAGTGGAGGCAGGGGCAGGGCCAGCTATGGCTACACCTTC.

The chain couples TRBV10-1 to TRBJ2-4; 9 bases agree with TRBD1. V shed 5 bases and J 5 bases; nucleotides not matched to a gene: 1. The CDR3 is 13 amino acids. From germline, CDR1 is WNHNN and CDR2 SYGVQD (reference sequence). CDR3 in DNA: TGCGCCAGCAGTAGGACAGGGGAAAACATTCAGTACTTC. Translation: CASSRTGENIQYF.

This clone occurred a few times. In nucleotides, the CDR3 is TGTGCCAGCAGCGGCAGCGGGGGGGCCGGCAATGAGCAGTTCTTC. It specifies CASSGSGGAGNEQFF. The chain is built from TRBV9 and TRBJ2-1; 10 bases align to TRBD2. The trim removed 3 bases at V and 6 bases at J, leaving 6 bases unmatched. The CDR3 extends over 15 amino acids. Germline V CDR1 and CDR2: SGDLS, YYNGEE.

This chain joins TRBV7-9 and TRBJ2-1; D uncertain. Trimming cost V 3 bases and J 5 bases, with 17 bases left between them. CDR3 length: 16 amino acids. From germline, CDR1 is SEHNR and CDR2 FQNEAQ (reference sequence). CDR3 bases: TGTGCCAGCAGCTTTGAAGCAGGTCGTGAGCACAATGAGCAGTTCTTC. It specifies CASSFEAGREHNEQFF.

This chain joins TRBV4-2 and TRBJ1-2, with D perhaps matching TRBD1 (5 bases). V was clipped by 0 bases and J by 6 bases, with 8 bases between them. The V gene's germline CDR1 is LGHNA and CDR2 YNFKEQ. CDR3 length equals 13 residues. The DNA of the CDR3 is TGTGCCAGCAGCCAAGATATAGGGGATGGCTACACCTTC. Residues: CASSQDIGDGYTF.

This clone appeared a single time. The V and J genes are TRBV7-8 and TRBJ2-7, with D possibly being TRBD2 (5 bases). Germline V gene sequence: CDR1 SGHVS, CDR2 FQNEAQ. V lost 5 bases and J 1 base, leaving 9 bases between the germline ends. The CDR3 is 13 amino acids. The CDR3 region is CASSRTDSYEQYF. DNA for the CDR3: TGTGCCAGCAGCCGGACTGATTCCTACGAGCAGTACTTC.

The chain has TRBV12-3 or TRBV12-4 and TRBJ2-2, with TRBD2 as a possible D gene (5 bases). V lost 7 bases to trimming and J lost 7 bases, with 7 bases between them. This CDR3 is 11 amino acids long. The CDR3 reads CASTRGGELFF. The CDR3 DNA reads as TGTGCCAGCACCCGGGGCGGGGAGCTGTTTTTT.